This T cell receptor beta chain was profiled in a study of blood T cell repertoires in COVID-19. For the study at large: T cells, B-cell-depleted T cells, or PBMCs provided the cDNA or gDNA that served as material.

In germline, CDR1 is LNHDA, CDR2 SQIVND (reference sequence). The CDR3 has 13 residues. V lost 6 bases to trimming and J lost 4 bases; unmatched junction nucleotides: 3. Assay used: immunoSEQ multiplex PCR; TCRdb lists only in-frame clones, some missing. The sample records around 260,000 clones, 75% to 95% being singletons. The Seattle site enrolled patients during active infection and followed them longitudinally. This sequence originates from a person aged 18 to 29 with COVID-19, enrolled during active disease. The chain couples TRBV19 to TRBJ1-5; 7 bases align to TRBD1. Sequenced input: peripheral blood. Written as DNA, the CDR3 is TGTGCCAGTAGCGACAGGGTAAATCAGCCCCAGCATTTT. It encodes CASSDRVNQPQHF.